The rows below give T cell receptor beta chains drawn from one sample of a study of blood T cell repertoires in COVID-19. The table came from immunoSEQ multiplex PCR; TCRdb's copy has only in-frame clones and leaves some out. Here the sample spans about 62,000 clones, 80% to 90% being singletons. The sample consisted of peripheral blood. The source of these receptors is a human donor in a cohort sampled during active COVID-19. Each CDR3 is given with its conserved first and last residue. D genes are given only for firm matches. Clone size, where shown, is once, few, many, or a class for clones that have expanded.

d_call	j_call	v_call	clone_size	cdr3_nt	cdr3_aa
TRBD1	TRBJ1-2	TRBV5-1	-	TGCGCCAGCAGCTGGACAGGGGGCGTCTATGGCTACACCTTC	CASSWTGGVYGYTF
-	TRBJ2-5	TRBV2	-	TGTGCCAGCTGGGGAGGGGGGAGGAACGTCGGGACCCAGTACTTC	CASWGGGRNVGTQYF
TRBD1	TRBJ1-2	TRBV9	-	TGTGCCAGCAGCGCCGGGACAGGGGGACATACTGGCTACACCTTC	CASSAGTGGHTGYTF
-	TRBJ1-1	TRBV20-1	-	TGCAGTGCTAGTCACCAGGAGACAGATGAAGCTTTCTTT	CSASHQETDEAFF
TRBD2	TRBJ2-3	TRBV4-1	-	TGCGCCAGCAGCCAAGAACTAGCGGGGGCCATAAGCGATACGCAGTATTTT	CASSQELAGAISDTQYF
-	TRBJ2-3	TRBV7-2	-	TGTGCCAGCAGCTCTAGAGGGCGAGATACGCAGTATTTT	CASSSRGRDTQYF
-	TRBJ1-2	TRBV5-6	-	TGTGCCAGCAGCCGACGCGCCAGGGGAAACTATGGCTACACCTTC	CASSRRARGNYGYTF
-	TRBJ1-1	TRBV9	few	TGTGCCAGCAGCCCTAGGACAGCGAACACTGAAGCTTTCTTT	CASSPRTANTEAFF
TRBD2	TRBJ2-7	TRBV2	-	TGTGCCAGCAGTGAACTACGGACTAGCGGGAGCTACGAGCAGTACTTC	CASSELRTSGSYEQYF
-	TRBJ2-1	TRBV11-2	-	TGTGCCAGCAGCCTTACTTCTAACAATGAGCAGTTCTTC	CASSLTSNNEQFF
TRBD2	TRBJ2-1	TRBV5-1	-	TGCGCCAGCAGCTTGGTTACTAGCGGGGGGCTCTCGAATGAGCAGTTCTTC	CASSLVTSGGLSNEQFF
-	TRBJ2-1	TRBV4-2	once	TGTGCCAGCAGCCAAGGACTAGAGCGGCAGTTCTTC	CASSQGLERQFF
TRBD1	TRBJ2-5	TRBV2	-	TGTGCCAGCAGCCTTGACAGGGGGCGAGAGACCCAGTACTTC	CASSLDRGRETQYF
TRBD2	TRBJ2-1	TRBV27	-	TGTGCCAGCATGCTACTTCCGGGACTAGTTTACAATGAGCAGTTCTTC	CASMLLPGLVYNEQFF
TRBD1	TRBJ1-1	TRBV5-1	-	TGCGCCAGCAGGCAAGGGGGCTCGAACACTGAAGCTTTCTTT	CASRQGGSNTEAFF
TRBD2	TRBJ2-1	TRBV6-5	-	TGTGCCAGCAGTTTAGCGGGGAGCTCCTACAATGAGCAGTTCTTC	CASSLAGSSYNEQFF
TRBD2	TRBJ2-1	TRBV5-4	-	TGTGCCAGCAGCCCCTCCTCTAGCGGGGGGGACAATGAGCAGTTCTTC	CASSPSSSGGDNEQFF
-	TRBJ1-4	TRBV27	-	TGTGCCAGCAGTCGGAGATTTAATGAAAAACTGTTTTTT	CASSRRFNEKLFF
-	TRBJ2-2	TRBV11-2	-	TGTGCCAGCAGCCAGATTCGGAGGGCGAACACCGGGGAGCTGTTTTTT	CASSQIRRANTGELFF
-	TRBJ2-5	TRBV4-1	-	TGCGCCAGCAGCCAAGATCCGAGTGGGGCGGTTAAGACCCAGTACTTC	CASSQDPSGAVKTQYF
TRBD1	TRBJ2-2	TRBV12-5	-	TGTGCTAGTGGTTTGGTTTACAGGGGAAGCGGGGAGCTGTTTTTT	CASGLVYRGSGELFF
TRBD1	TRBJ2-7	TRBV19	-	TGTGCCAGTAGCCGGACCAGGGGGCTCTACGAGCAGTACTTC	CASSRTRGLYEQYF
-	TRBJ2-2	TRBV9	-	TGTGCCAGCGGAGGGCAGGTCAACACCGGGGAGCTGTTTTTT	CASGGQVNTGELFF
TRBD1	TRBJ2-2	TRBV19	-	TGTGCCAGTAGTATCGGGACAGGGAGGGTCGGGAGACCCGGGGAGCTGTTTTTT	CASSIGTGRVGRPGELFF
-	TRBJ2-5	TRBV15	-	TGTGCCACCAGCAGAGCTTGGGGGGGGCCCCAAGAGACCCAGTACTTC	CATSRAWGGPQETQYF
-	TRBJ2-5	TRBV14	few	TGTGCCAGCAGCCAGAACACAGAGACCCAGTACTTC	CASSQNTETQYF
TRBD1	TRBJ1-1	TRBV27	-	TGTGCCAGCAGTTTATCCCGGGACAGTTCCATGAACACTGAAGCTTTCTTT	CASSLSRDSSMNTEAFF
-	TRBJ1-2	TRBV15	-	TGTGCCACCAGCAGAGATCGGGTGTCCTATGGCTACACCTTC	CATSRDRVSYGYTF
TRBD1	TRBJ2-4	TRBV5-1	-	TGCGCCAGCCGGGAACAAGGGACAGGGACGCGAGGAGCCAAAAACATTCAGTACTTC	CASREQGTGTRGAKNIQYF
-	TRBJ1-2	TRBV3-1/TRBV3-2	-	TGTGCCAGCAGCGCAACTGGAGCCCAGGGAGGGCCTGGCTACACCTTC	CASSATGAQGGPGYTF
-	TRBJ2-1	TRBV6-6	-	TGTGCCAGCAGTTCACTAGTCTACAATGAGCAGTTCTTC	CASSSLVYNEQFF
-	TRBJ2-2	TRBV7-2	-	TGTGCCAGCAGCTTAGTGGCTACCGGGGAGCTGTTTTTT	CASSLVATGELFF
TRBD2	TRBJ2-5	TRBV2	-	TGTGCCAGCAGTGAGGTAGCGGGAGAGACCCAGTACTTC	CASSEVAGETQYF
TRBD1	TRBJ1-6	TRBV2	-	TGTGCCAGCGGGTCAACAGGGGGAACCCTCCACTTT	CASGSTGGTLHF
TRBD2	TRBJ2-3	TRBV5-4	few	TGTGCCAGCAGACTAGCGGGGGGAACAGATACGCAGTATTTT	CASRLAGGTDTQYF
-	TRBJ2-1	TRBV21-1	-	TGTGCCAGAGGGAGGCCTTCCTACAATGAGCAGTTCTTC	CARGRPSYNEQFF
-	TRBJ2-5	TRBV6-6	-	TGTGCCAGCAGTTACTCGTCGAATGGAGGGGATCAGTACTTC	CASSYSSNGGDQYF
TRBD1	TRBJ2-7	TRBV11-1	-	TGTGCCAGCAGCCCGGGACAGGGAGGCTACGAGCAGTACTTC	CASSPGQGGYEQYF
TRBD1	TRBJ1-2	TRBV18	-	TGTGCCAGCTCACCAGACAGGGAAAACTATGGCTACACCTTC	CASSPDRENYGYTF
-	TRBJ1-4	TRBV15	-	TGTGCCACCAGCAGAGATCCGAAAGAGGAAAAACTGTTTTTT	CATSRDPKEEKLFF
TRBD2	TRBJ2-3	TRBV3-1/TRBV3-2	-	TGTGCCAGCAGCCAAAGTCTGGGGGGGAATACGCAGTATTTT	CASSQSLGGNTQYF
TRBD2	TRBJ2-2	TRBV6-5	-	TGTGCCAGCAGCCGAGCGGGGGGGAACACCGGGGAGCTGTTTTTT	CASSRAGGNTGELFF
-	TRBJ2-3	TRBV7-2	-	TGTGCCAGCAGCTTAGGGGCGGGTTTGGATACGCAGTATTTT	CASSLGAGLDTQYF
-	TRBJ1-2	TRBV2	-	TGTGCCAGCTCTGAGGGAGCCTCAATCTATGGCTACACCTTC	CASSEGASIYGYTF
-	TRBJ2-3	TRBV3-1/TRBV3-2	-	TGTGCCAGCAGCCAACATGCGCCGTCTAGCACAGATACGCAGTATTTT	CASSQHAPSSTDTQYF
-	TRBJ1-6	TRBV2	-	TGTGCCAGCAGTGAACAGGGGAATTCACCCCTCCACTTT	CASSEQGNSPLHF
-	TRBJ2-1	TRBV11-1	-	TGTGCCAGCGGTCAGGCGTATATCAATGAGCAGTTCTTC	CASGQAYINEQFF
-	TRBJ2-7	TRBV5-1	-	TGCGCCAGCAAGGGAAACCCGTTAGCGGTGTCTGAGCAGTACTTC	CASKGNPLAVSEQYF
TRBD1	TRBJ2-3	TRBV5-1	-	TGCGCCAGCAGCCAACAGGGGTCTGGCACAGATACGCAGTATTTT	CASSQQGSGTDTQYF
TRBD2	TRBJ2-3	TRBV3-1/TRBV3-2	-	TGTGCCAGCAGCCAAGATTCCAGCGGGGGGTCAGATACGCAGTATTTT	CASSQDSSGGSDTQYF
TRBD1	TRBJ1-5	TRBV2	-	TGTGCCAGCAGTGCACAGGGGGCCAGCAATCAGCCCCAGCATTTT	CASSAQGASNQPQHF
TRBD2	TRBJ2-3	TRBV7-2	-	TGTGCCAGCAGCTTATGGGCTAGCGGGGGAGGGGATACGCAGTATTTT	CASSLWASGGGDTQYF
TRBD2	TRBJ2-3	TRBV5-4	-	TGTGCCAGCAGCGGGGGACTAGCGGGGGCATCTAGCACAGATACGCAGTATTTT	CASSGGLAGASSTDTQYF